This T cell receptor beta chain originates from a study of regulatory and conventional T cells in RAG deficiency. CDR1 SNHLY and CDR2 FYNNEI come from the germline V gene. The CDR3 is 12 amino acids. V gave up 6 bases and J gave up 4 bases; unmatched junction bases: 1. Genomic DNA came from blood conventional CD4+ T cells gated CD25-low CD127-high. Study results and limitations: Omenn syndrome and CID/AS patients had 80 to 100-fold fewer unique Treg TCR beta sequences, versus around 10-fold elsewhere.

Sequenced by immunoSEQ multiplex PCR; TCRdb stores in-frame clones only, minus some. Of tens of thousands of clones listed, around 96% are singletons. With regard to this clone: Its specificity is unknown.

The same data also contributed to another study, on regulatory T cells. That paper notes: Primers: 52 TRBV forward and 13 TRBJ reverse. Patient repertoires had restricted TRB V-J pairs and skewed V and J usage, most in Tregs.

This sequence joins TRBV2 and TRBJ1-2; TRBD1 aligns across 8 bases. Sequencing used CD25- CD4+ T cells sorted from blood. The clonotype originates from a human donor in good health. DNA of the CDR3: TGTGCCAGCAGGGGGACAGGCTATGGCTACACCTTC. Protein product: CASRGTGYGYTF. The entire variable domain, with the rest obtained from reference TRBV2 and TRBJ1-2, is as follows: EPEVTQTPSHQVTQMGQEVILRCVPISNHLYFYWYRQILGQKVEFLVSFYNNEISEKSEIFDDQFSVERPDGSNFTLKIRSTKLEDSAMYFCASRGTGYGYTFGSGTRLTVV.